The 27 T cell receptor beta chains given below trace back to one sample, sequenced in a study of breast tumors, draining lymph nodes, adjacent tissues. Breast cancer patients provided tissue from their axillary draining lymph nodes. Each CDR3 protein is one row after TCRdb ran MiXCR on the multiplex PCR reads. Found here are approximately 190,000 distinct CDR3 sequences, 31% of them singletons; the top ten hold about 4.3%. Sequencing was done on a sample of axillary lymph node tissue. These receptors came from a female donor with breast cancer. Some clones in this sample may be carry-over from other donors' samples.

The table lists this clonotype with many counts. The genes are TRBV3-1 and TRBJ2-3, with 11 bases lining up with TRBD2. The CDR3 has 15 amino acids. Looked up from germline, CDR1 is LGHDT and CDR2 is YNNKEL (reference sequence). The junction had 3 bases not matched to a gene; V was cut back by 1 base and J by 6 bases. The CDR3 protein is CASSQALAGVDTQYF. Here the CDR3 DNA reads TGTGCCAGCAGCCAAGCACTAGCGGGGGTGGATACGCAGTATTTT.

Ten or more counts support this clonotype. This rearrangement joins TRBV12-3 or TRBV12-4 to TRBJ2-1; 7 nucleotides line up with TRBD1. J gave up 2 bases and V 6 bases, and 10 bases lay outside the gene matches. This CDR3 comprises 16 residues. The CDR3 DNA sequence: TGTGCCAGCAGGCCTTCGACAGGGAGCCCCTACAATGAGCAGTTCTTC. Encoded protein: CASRPSTGSPYNEQFF.

As for this clonotype: The junction departs from the called germline gene at one end, perhaps through a read error. J is TRBJ2-3 and V is TRBV9, with 12 bases lining up with TRBD2. The CDR3 consists of 17 residues. CDR1 and CDR2 from the germline V gene are SGDLS and YYNGEE. The CDR3 sequence: CASSKTAGLAGTATQYF. The DNA for the CDR3 is TGTGCCAGCAGCAAGACCGCGGGACTAGCGGGCACAGCTACGCAGTATTTT.

This clonotype was picked up many times. The chain uses TRBV7-2 and TRBJ2-2; the D gene could be TRBD1 or TRBD2 (6 bases each). Trimming took 5 bases from V and 4 from J, leaving 11 bases between them. Germline V gene sequence: CDR1 SGHTA, CDR2 FQGNSA. The CDR3 length is 14 residues. The chain's CDR3 is CASSKRGATGELFF. Here the CDR3 DNA reads TGTGCCAGCAGCAAAAGGGGGGCCACCGGGGAGCTGTTTTTT.

The rearrangement joins TRBV20-1 to TRBJ2-7, with a weak D call TRBD1 (5 bases). Germline loops: CDR1 DFQATT, CDR2 SNEGSKA (reference sequence). The CDR3 consists of 15 residues. Trimming pared 6 bases from V and 3 bases from J, leaving 21 bases between. This CDR3 is CSASSLMGPYYEQYF. Here the CDR3 DNA reads TGCAGTGCCAGCTCACTGATGGGGCCCTACTACGAGCAGTACTTC.

The rearrangement joins TRBV11-2 to TRBJ1-2; D call uncertain. The CDR3 runs 16 residues. CDR1 and CDR2 (germline): SGHAT, FQNNGV. Trimming left V 5 bases short and J 6 bases short, with 22 bases between. CDR3 region: CASSPPGPTPRDGYTF. CDR3 coding DNA: TGTGCCAGCAGCCCCCCCGGACCAACCCCCAGAGATGGCTACACCTTC.

This clonotype was counted a few times. This chain uses TRBV5-1 with TRBJ1-3, with a tentative D call TRBD1 (5 bases). Germline V gene sequence: CDR1 SGHRS, CDR2 YFSETQ. V was clipped by 0 bases and J by 4 bases, with 14 bases between them. This CDR3 contains 16 residues. The CDR3 coding sequence is TGCGCCAGCAGCTTGGATTGGGGCGCTCTGGGAAACACCATATATTTT. Protein product: CASSLDWGALGNTIYF.

This chain links TRBV12-3 or TRBV12-4 with TRBJ1-4; a possible D gene is TRBD1 (6 bases). This CDR3 contains 16 residues. V lost 5 bases to trimming and J lost 7 bases, with 20 bases between them. The CDR3 loop is CASSPLTGEAGEKLFF. CDR3 bases: TGTGCCAGCAGTCCCCTGACAGGTGAGGCCGGTGAAAAACTGTTTTTT.

The gene calls are TRBV19 and TRBJ2-1, with 8 bases identical to TRBD2. The CDR3 is 17 amino acids. V shed 6 bases and J 5 bases; nucleotides not matched to a gene: 15. CDR1 is LNHDA and CDR2 is SQIVND in the germline V gene (reference sequence). CDR3 protein: CASSSANLAGNNNEQFF. The CDR3 coding sequence is TGTGCCAGTAGCTCCGCAAACTTAGCGGGGAACAACAATGAGCAGTTCTTC.

This clonotype was recorded at least ten times. DNA of the CDR3: TGTGCCAGCAGTCCGACTACTACCTACGAGCAGTACTTC. It yields the protein CASSPTTTYEQYF. V gene TRBV28 combines with J gene TRBJ2-7; D is possibly TRBD2 (5 bases). The CDR3 is 13 amino acids. CDR1 and CDR2 from the germline V gene are MDHEN and SYDVKM. The V gene lost 5 bases and the J gene lost 2 bases, with 10 bases spanning the gap.

This clonotype was observed at least ten times. The rearrangement joins TRBV29-1 to TRBJ2-5; TRBD2 matches 12 bases. The CDR3 loop spans 15 amino acids. The V gene's germline CDR1 is SQVTM and CDR2 ANQGSEA. V trimming: 1 base; J trimming: 5 bases; junction bases outside the gene matches: 5. The CDR3 nucleotides are TGCAGCGTTGAAGGGACTAGCGGGGAGGCGGAGACCCAGTACTTC. This translates into CSVEGTSGEAETQYF.

The chain carries TRBV12-1 and TRBJ1-5; the table's D call, TRBD1, has no DNA check behind it. TRBV12-1 is flagged as a pseudogene. CDR3 length: 15 amino acids. This CDR3 is CASSLSATGNQPQHF. The CDR3 DNA reads as TGTGCCAGCAGCTTAAGCGCGACAGGGAATCAGCCCCAGCATTTT.

At least ten counts were recorded for this clonotype. The rearrangement links TRBV6-6 to TRBJ2-7; maybe TRBD2 (7 bases). This CDR3 comprises 15 residues. V was trimmed by 8 bases and J by 0 bases, leaving 17 bases between them. CDR1 and CDR2 from the germline V gene are MNHNY and SVGAGI (reference sequence). The CDR3 DNA sequence: TGTGCCAGCTCTCCCCCGGGGGGCGCCTCCTACGAGCAGTACTTC. It codes for CASSPPGGASYEQYF.

This clonotype showed up many times. V is TRBV28 and J is TRBJ1-2, with 7 bases fitting TRBD1. J gave up 7 bases and V 6 bases, and 11 bases lay outside the gene matches. CDR1 MDHEN and CDR2 SYDVKM come from the germline V gene. The CDR3 loop spans 14 amino acids. Here the CDR3 reads CASRPTTGFIGYTF. For the CDR3, the DNA is TGTGCCAGCAGACCCACGACAGGGTTTATTGGCTACACCTTC.

This clonotype was detected ten times or more. The CDR3 nucleotides are TGTGCCAGCACGTCACAGGGACTTGGCTACACCTTC. This encodes CASTSQGLGYTF. This sequence joins TRBV6-6 and TRBJ1-2; possibly TRBD1 for D (6 bases). The germline V gene encodes CDR1 MNHNY and CDR2 SVGAGI (reference sequence). The CDR3 covers 12 residues. V lost 7 bases and J 7 bases, leaving 13 bases between the germline ends.

This clonotype was detected many times. The chain links TRBV7-2 to TRBJ1-6; D perhaps matches TRBD1 (6 bases). Looked up from germline, CDR1 is SGHTA and CDR2 is FQGNSA. There are 14 residues in the CDR3. Trimming took off 5 bases at V and 10 bases at J, with 15 bases between the two ends. CDR3 DNA: TGTGCCAGCAGCCCTGGGACAATAAGGTCACCCCTCCACTTT. This gives the protein CASSPGTIRSPLHF.

This clonotype was found many times. The rearrangement joins TRBV24-1 to TRBJ1-5, with D possibly TRBD1 on 5 matching bases. The V gene lost 9 bases and the J gene lost 2 bases, with 10 bases spanning the gap. CDR1 and CDR2 (germline): KGHDR, SFDVKD. The CDR3 totals 13 residues. The CDR3 coding sequence is TGTGCCACCGGGGGGATGGGCAATCAGCCCCAGCATTTT. This sequence encodes CATGGMGNQPQHF.

This clonotype appeared many times. This chain uses TRBV20-1 with TRBJ2-1; D uncertain. This CDR3 is built from 14 residues. V lost 5 bases and J lost 1, with 12 bases in between. Germline CDR1 DFQATT, CDR2 SNEGSKA (reference sequence). CDR3 residues: CSAFDPGSYNEQFF. As DNA, the CDR3 is TGCAGTGCTTTCGACCCTGGGTCCTACAATGAGCAGTTCTTC.

J is TRBJ1-2 and V is TRBV20-1, with 8 bases aligning to TRBD1. Germline-derived CDR1 and CDR2 are DFQATT and SNEGSKA (reference sequence). V lost 8 bases, J lost 4 bases, and 9 bases stayed unmatched. The CDR3 totals 13 residues. CDR3 DNA: TGCAGTTCCACCGGGACAGGCTTCTATGGCTACACCTTC. Protein sequence: CSSTGTGFYGYTF.

The table lists this clonotype with many counts. The V gene is TRBV20-1, the J gene TRBJ2-3, with a weak D call TRBD2 (6 bases). Germline loops: CDR1 DFQATT, CDR2 SNEGSKA (reference sequence). CDR3 size: 14 residues. V dropped 3 bases and J dropped 2 bases, with 12 bases sitting between them. Here the CDR3 DNA reads TGCAGTGCTAGTGGGCCTAGCGCCACAGATACGCAGTATTTT. Residues: CSASGPSATDTQYF.

This clonotype was counted once. V is TRBV20-1 and J is TRBJ1-4; D gene unclear. CDR3 length equals 10 residues. The germline V and J ends were trimmed by 6 bases and 5 bases, with 4 bases remaining between them. The germline V gene encodes CDR1 DFQATT and CDR2 SNEGSKA (reference sequence). The chain's CDR3 is CSAPNEKLFF. For the CDR3, the DNA is TGCAGTGCGCCGAATGAAAAACTGTTTTTT.

At least ten counts were recorded for this clonotype. At one of its ends the junction is not consistent with the germline gene, which may arise from a read error. The chain joins TRBV5-1 to TRBJ2-5, with a tentative D call TRBD2 (6 bases). CDR1 and CDR2 (germline): SGHRS, YFSETQ. The CDR3 loop spans 12 amino acids. The CDR3 loop reads CASSSGVSAHYF. DNA of the CDR3: TGCGCCAGCAGCTCGGGGGTGTCGGCCCACTACTTC.

This clonotype was seen only a few times. The V gene is TRBV7-6, the J gene TRBJ1-1; tentative D call: TRBD1 (5 bases). V lost 5 bases and J lost 5, with 18 bases in between. The CDR3 has 15 amino acids. Germline lookup yields CDR1 SGHVS and CDR2 FNYEAQ. The CDR3 region is CASSPRGSGGTEAFF. CDR3 nucleotide sequence: TGTGCCAGCAGCCCCCGCGGGTCGGGGGGGACTGAAGCTTTCTTT.

Comments on this clonotype: Because the CDR3 is missing its conserved closing phenylalanine or tryptophan, this is likely a read error. This chain's CDR3 is CASSITLSPYGYTL. For the CDR3, the DNA is TGTGCCAGTAGTATAACACTGTCACCGTATGGCTACACCCTC. J is TRBJ1-2 and V is TRBV19; D not resolved. This CDR3 is built from 14 residues. Germline lookup yields CDR1 LNHDA and CDR2 SQIVND (reference sequence). V gave up 2 bases and J gave up 5 bases, with 12 bases separating them.

A few counts support this clonotype. The junction departs from the called germline gene at one end, perhaps through a read error. The chain employs TRBV6-1 and TRBJ1-5; D is perhaps TRBD1 (5 bases). The CDR3 has 18 amino acids. Germline CDR1 and CDR2: MNHNS and SASEGT. The CDR3 region is CASSQAHKSGRGNQPQHF. The CDR3 coding sequence is TGTGCCAGCAGTCAAGCGCATAAGTCGGGTCGGGGGAATCAGCCCCAGCATTTT.

Ten or more counts support this clonotype. The V gene is TRBV2, the J gene TRBJ2-1; D possibly corresponds to TRBD1 (6 bases). The CDR3 has 15 amino acids. Trimming took off 4 bases at V and 1 base at J, with 11 bases between the two ends. Germline V CDR1 and CDR2: SNHLY, FYNNEI. The CDR3: CASSGRQGSYNEQFF. The CDR3 nucleotides are TGTGCCAGCAGTGGAAGGCAGGGGTCCTACAATGAGCAGTTCTTC.

This clonotype was counted ten times or more. This chain uses TRBV5-1 with TRBJ1-3, with a weak D call TRBD1 (6 bases). Germline values: CDR1 SGHRS, CDR2 YFSETQ. The length of the CDR3 is 14 residues. The germline V and J ends were trimmed by 4 bases and 2 bases, with 10 bases remaining between them. CDR3 bases: TGCGCCAGCAGCATAGGGGGACCTGGAAACACCATATATTTT. It translates to CASSIGGPGNTIYF.